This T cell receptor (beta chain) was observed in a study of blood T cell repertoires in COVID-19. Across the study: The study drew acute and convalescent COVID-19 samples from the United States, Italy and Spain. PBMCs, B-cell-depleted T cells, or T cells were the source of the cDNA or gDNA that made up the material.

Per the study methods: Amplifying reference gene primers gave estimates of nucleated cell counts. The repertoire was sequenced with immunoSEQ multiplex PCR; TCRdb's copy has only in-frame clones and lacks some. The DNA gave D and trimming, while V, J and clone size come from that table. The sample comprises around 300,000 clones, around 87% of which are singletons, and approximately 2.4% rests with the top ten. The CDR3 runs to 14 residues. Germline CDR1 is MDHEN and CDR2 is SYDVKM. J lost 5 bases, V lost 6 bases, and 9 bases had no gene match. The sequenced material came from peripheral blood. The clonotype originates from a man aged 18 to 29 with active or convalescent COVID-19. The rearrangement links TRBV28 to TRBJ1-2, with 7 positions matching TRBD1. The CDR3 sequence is CASRRQGTAYGYTF. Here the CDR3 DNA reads TGTGCCAGCAGGAGGCAAGGGACAGCTTATGGCTACACCTTC.